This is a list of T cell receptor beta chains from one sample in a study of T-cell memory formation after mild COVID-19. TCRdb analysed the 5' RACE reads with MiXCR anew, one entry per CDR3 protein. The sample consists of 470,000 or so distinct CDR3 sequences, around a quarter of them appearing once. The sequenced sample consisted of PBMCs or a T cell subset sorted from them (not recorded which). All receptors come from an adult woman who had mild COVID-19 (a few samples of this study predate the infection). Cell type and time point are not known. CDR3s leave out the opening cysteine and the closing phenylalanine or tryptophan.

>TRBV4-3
ASSQEVGGPSSYNEQF
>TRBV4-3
ASSQVISGSTDTQY
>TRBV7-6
ASSLEQLQRGELF
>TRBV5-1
ASGLSPPGELF
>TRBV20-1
SASSWDNQETQY
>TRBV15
ATSRVREGQSYEQY
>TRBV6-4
ASSAAGGPTDTQY
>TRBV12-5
ASGQKGGSTYNEQF
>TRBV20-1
SASPTSGGVSYEQY
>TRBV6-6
ASTQTGGNEQY
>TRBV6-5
ASRVAGVETQY
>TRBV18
ASSPRSGADTQY
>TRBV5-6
ASSFYGRGANEQF
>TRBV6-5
ASTYLAGGLGYT
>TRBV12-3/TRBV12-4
ASSLTGGSRRAF
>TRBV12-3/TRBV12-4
ASSAPRGPEYNEQF
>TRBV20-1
SASLAGASAPFGNEQF
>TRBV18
ASSLSTGSNNEQF
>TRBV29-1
SGRQAGGELF
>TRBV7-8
ASSPLAGWETQY
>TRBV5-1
ASSLEGAEETQY
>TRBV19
ASRAGTGSYNEQF
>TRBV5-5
ASSRGTGGDTQY
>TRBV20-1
SARGSSFLVDTQY
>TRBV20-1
SAAKRRVGALNTEAF
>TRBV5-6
ASSLATGELF
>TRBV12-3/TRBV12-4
ASSPTGGYEQY
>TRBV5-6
ASSFGDGGNTEAF
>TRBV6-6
ASSYVTGDSNQPQH
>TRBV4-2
ASAGAGADNEQF
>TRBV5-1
ASGGDTYNEQF
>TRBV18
ASSPLRGTSNQPQH
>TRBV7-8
ASSSSRDPAPIFAKTQY
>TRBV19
ASSIIGGASYEQY
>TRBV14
ASSQFHGLEETQY
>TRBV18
ASSPLATWAEAF
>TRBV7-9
ASSPVMDRANEQF
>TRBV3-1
ASSQEATQY
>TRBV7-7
ASSFGTLYNSPLH
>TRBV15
ATSRALAGEQF
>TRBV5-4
ASSFGRGQYEQY
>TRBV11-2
ASRTGMSDTQY
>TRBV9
ASSVVGTVPNTEAF
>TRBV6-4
ASSERGGSTDTQY
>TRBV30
AWTRVDSQFGGNTIY
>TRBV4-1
ASSQSNLAGDSYEQY
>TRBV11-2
ASSLGPGVKEQY
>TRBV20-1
SANNRGPLYEQY
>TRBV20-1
SASPGTSGATTYEQY
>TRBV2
ASSERRGRGTEAF
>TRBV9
ASSGATTTLEQF
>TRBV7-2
ASSPDRAVETQY